Shown below are 17 T cell receptor beta chains from a single sample sequenced in a study of OX40 agonist ivuxolimab in advanced cancers. Here immunoSEQ multiplex PCR was the method, and the copy in TCRdb shows in-frame clones only, minus some. Found here are roughly 86,000 clones, around 90% of them singletons; the top ten hold over 7%. The input for sequencing was CD4+ or CD8+ T cells sorted from blood, taken in a trial of the OX40 agonist ivuxolimab. These receptors all stem from an adult with an advanced solid tumor such as melanoma, head and neck, liver or kidney cancer.

The V gene is TRBV29-1, the J gene TRBJ2-1; D might be TRBD1 or TRBD2, each matching 5 bases. Germline V gives CDR1 SQVTM, CDR2 ANQGSEA. This CDR3 is 14 amino acids long. In nucleotides, the CDR3 is TGCACCACCATCGACGGGGCGCGCGCCAATGAGCAGTTCTTC. It codes for CTTIDGARANEQFF.

The chain uses TRBV18 and TRBJ2-3; D possibly corresponds to TRBD2 (6 bases). CDR1 is KGHSH, CDR2 LQKENI, per germline. Trimming took 2 bases from V and 0 from J, leaving 9 bases between them. The CDR3 spans 15 residues. Here the CDR3 reads CASSPFGRSTDTQYF. In DNA form, the CDR3 reads TGTGCCAGCTCACCATTCGGGAGAAGCACAGATACGCAGTATTTT.

The chain recombines TRBV29-1 with TRBJ2-2; TRBD1 is a possible D gene (6 bases). This CDR3 is 14 amino acids long. Germline CDR1 reads SQVTM; CDR2 reads ANQGSEA. The V gene lost 3 bases and the J gene lost 3 bases, with 11 bases spanning the gap. CDR3 coding DNA: TGCAGCGTTGACTTGAGACAGGACACCGGGGAGCTGTTTTTT. Its protein is CSVDLRQDTGELFF.

The chain is built from TRBV6-1 and TRBJ2-3; D is uncertain. CDR1 MNHNS and CDR2 SASEGT come from the germline V gene. Trimming shortened V by 6 bases and J by 4 bases, and 11 bases separated the two germline ends. The CDR3 totals 13 residues. The CDR3 loop reads CASRAAYPDTQYF. As DNA, the CDR3 is TGTGCCAGCAGAGCCGCGTACCCAGATACGCAGTATTTT.

V usage is TRBV27 and J usage is TRBJ2-5; no clear D gene. Between the trimmed V and J ends, which lost 5 bases and 0 bases, there was a span of 7 bases. CDR1 and CDR2 (germline): MNHEY, SMNVEV (reference sequence). This CDR3 contains 13 residues. The CDR3 region is CASSTEYQETQYF. CDR3 sequence (DNA): TGTGCCAGCAGTACCGAGTACCAAGAGACCCAGTACTTC.

This clone was picked up one time. The J gene is TRBJ2-5, the V gene TRBV5-1; D is unresolved. CDR1 and CDR2 (germline): SGHRS, YFSETQ. The CDR3 spans 13 residues. Between the trimmed V and J ends, which lost 0 bases and 2 bases, there was a span of 5 bases. This CDR3 reads CASSLVRQETQYF. DNA for the CDR3: TGCGCCAGCAGCTTGGTGCGGCAAGAGACCCAGTACTTC.

The CDR3 sequence is CASSSHARETQYF. The CDR3 bases are TGTGCCAGCAGTTCCCATGCCAGGGAGACCCAGTACTTC. V gene TRBV27 combines with J gene TRBJ2-5; D ambiguous. Trimming removed 4 bases from V and 5 bases from J, with 11 bases in between. The CDR3 is 13 residues long. Per the germline V gene, CDR1 is MNHEY and CDR2 is SMNVEV (reference sequence).

This rearrangement joins TRBV28 to TRBJ2-7; either TRBD1 or TRBD2 may supply D (5 bases each). The CDR3 covers 13 residues. V was shortened by 1 base and J by 6 bases, with 10 bases between the two germline ends. Germline loops: CDR1 MDHEN, CDR2 SYDVKM. CDR3 sequence reads: CASSLFGGSEQYF. The CDR3 DNA reads as TGTGCCAGCAGTTTATTTGGGGGTAGCGAGCAGTACTTC.

The chain is built from TRBV11-2 and TRBJ2-6; D possibly corresponds to TRBD1 (5 bases). The CDR3 has 15 residues. Germline CDR1 and CDR2: SGHAT and FQNNGV. V lost 2 bases and J 0 bases, leaving 5 bases between the germline ends. DNA of the CDR3: TGTGCCAGCAGCTTACAGGGCTCTGGGGCCAACGTCCTGACTTTC. Protein: CASSLQGSGANVLTF.

V is TRBV7-9 and J is TRBJ2-3; D gene ambiguous. With 3 bases removed from V and 4 bases from J, the gap between germline ends came to 8 bases. The CDR3 totals 13 residues. Germline V gene lookup returns CDR1 SEHNR and CDR2 FQNEAQ (reference sequence). CDR3 nucleotide sequence: TGTGCCAGCAGCTTGTACTTACCAGATACGCAGTATTTT. This translates into CASSLYLPDTQYF.

CDR3 in amino acids: CASSSGLDGSTDTQYF. CDR3 bases: TGTGCCAGCAGCAGCGGACTAGACGGCAGCACAGATACGCAGTATTTT. The chain joins TRBV7-9 to TRBJ2-3; 7 positions agree with TRBD2. Germline assignment: CDR1 SEHNR and CDR2 FQNEAQ (reference sequence). The CDR3 is 16 amino acids. The V and J ends lost 5 bases and 0 bases, in that order; junction bases with no gene match: 8.

The chain carries TRBV6-1 and TRBJ2-7, with 8 positions matching TRBD1. CDR1 and CDR2 from the germline V gene are MNHNS and SASEGT. This CDR3 is 15 amino acids long. The trim removed 4 bases at V and 0 bases at J, leaving 5 bases unmatched. The CDR3: CASSGWDRSSYEQYF. Here the CDR3 DNA reads TGTGCCAGCAGTGGGTGGGACAGGAGCTCCTACGAGCAGTACTTC.

The rearrangement uses TRBV7-9 and TRBJ2-7, with 7 nucleotides matching TRBD2. Germline V gives CDR1 SEHNR, CDR2 FQNEAQ (reference sequence). J lost 4 bases, V lost 3 bases, and 6 bases had no gene match. The CDR3 sequence is 14 residues long. CDR3 amino acids: CASSFRGSSYEQYF. CDR3 DNA sequence: TGTGCCAGCAGCTTCCGCGGGAGTTCTTACGAGCAGTACTTC.

This rearrangement joins TRBV30 to TRBJ2-7; 7 positions match TRBD2. Germline V gives CDR1 GTSNPN, CDR2 SVGIG (reference sequence). The CDR3 is 14 residues long. V dropped 5 bases and J dropped 2; count of bases not matched to a gene: 9. CDR3 coding DNA: TGTGCCTGGGTGCGCACGGGGGGAACCTACGAGCAGTACTTC. This translates into CAWVRTGGTYEQYF.

This chain connects TRBV28 to TRBJ2-7; weak D call: TRBD1 (6 bases). Germline CDR1 MDHEN, CDR2 SYDVKM. Trimming removed 6 bases from V and 2 bases from J, with 20 bases in between. The CDR3 runs 16 residues. CDR3 amino acids: CASSLTAGTTPYEQYF. DNA of the CDR3: TGTGCCAGCAGCTTAACCGCCGGGACAACACCCTACGAGCAGTACTTC.

The chain links TRBV10-3 to TRBJ2-1, with a tentative D call TRBD1 (6 bases). V was cut by 2 bases and J by 5 bases, with 7 bases left in between. Germline V CDR1 and CDR2: ENHRY, SYGVKD. CDR3 length: 13 residues. The chain's CDR3 is CAISERQDNEQFF. CDR3 DNA: TGTGCCATCAGTGAGCGACAGGACAATGAGCAGTTCTTC.

The CDR3 sequence is CASSPLTVTNEQFF. The CDR3 region has the DNA TGTGCCAGCTCACCACTGACCGTAACCAATGAGCAGTTCTTC. This sequence joins TRBV18 and TRBJ2-1; D unclear. CDR1 and CDR2 (germline): KGHSH, LQKENI. The ends were cut back, 1 base at V and 6 bases at J, with 10 bases in the middle. CDR3 length: 14 amino acids. The whole variable domain, remainder taken from reference TRBV18 and TRBJ2-1, is NAGVMQNPRHLVRRRGQEARLRCSPMKGHSHVYWYRQLPEEGLKFMVYLQKENIIDESGMPKERFSAEFPKEGPSILRIQQVVRGDSAAYFCASSPLTVTNEQFFGPGTRLTVL.